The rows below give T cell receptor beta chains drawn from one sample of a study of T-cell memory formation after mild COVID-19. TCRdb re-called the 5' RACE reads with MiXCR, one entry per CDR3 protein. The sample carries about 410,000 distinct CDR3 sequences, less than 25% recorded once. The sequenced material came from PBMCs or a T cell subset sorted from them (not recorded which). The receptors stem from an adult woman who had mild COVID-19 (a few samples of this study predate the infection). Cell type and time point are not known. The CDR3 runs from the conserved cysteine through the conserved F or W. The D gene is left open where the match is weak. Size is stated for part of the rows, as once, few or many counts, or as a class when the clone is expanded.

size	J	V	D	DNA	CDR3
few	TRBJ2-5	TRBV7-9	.	TGTGCCAGCAGCTATCCGGGGAGAGGGGAGACCCAGTACTTC	CASSYPGRGETQYF
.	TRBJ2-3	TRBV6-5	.	TGTGCCAGCAAAATAGGACGGCTCACAGATACGCAGTATTTT	CASKIGRLTDTQYF
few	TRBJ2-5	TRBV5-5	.	TGTGCCAGCAGCTTTTACCCGGAGACCCAGTACTTC	CASSFYPETQYF
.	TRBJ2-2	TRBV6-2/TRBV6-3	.	TGTGCCAGCAGTTACTCAGACAGCCCTTTCACCGGGGAGCTGTTTTTT	CASSYSDSPFTGELFF
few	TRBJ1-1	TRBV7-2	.	TGTGCCAGCAGCTTGTTCGGGGGAGGGAACACTGAAGCTTTCTTT	CASSLFGGGNTEAFF
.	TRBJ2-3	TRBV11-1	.	TGTGCCAGCAGCCCCCGGACCTACACAGATACGCAGTATTTT	CASSPRTYTDTQYF
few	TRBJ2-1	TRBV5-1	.	TGCGCCAGCAGCTTGGTCTACCTGGGGATGATGGTCAATGAGCAGTTCTTC	CASSLVYLGMMVNEQFF
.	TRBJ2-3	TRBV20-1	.	TGCAGTGCTAGATTGGGGTCAGATACGCAGTATTTT	CSARLGSDTQYF
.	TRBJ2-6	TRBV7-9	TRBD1	TGTGCCAGCAGCATGCGACAGGGTGCGGCTGGGGCCAACGTCCTGACTTTC	CASSMRQGAAGANVLTF
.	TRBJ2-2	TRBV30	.	TGTGCCTGGAGTGTACTCCTGACAGCCTCCCCCGGGGAGCTGTTTTTT	CAWSVLLTASPGELFF
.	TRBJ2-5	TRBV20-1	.	TGCAGTGAGATAACAGGGCAGGGGACCCAGTACTTC	CSEITGQGTQYF
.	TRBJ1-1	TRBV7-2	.	TGTGCCAGCAGCCTCCCATGGGTTGAAGCTTTCTTT	CASSLPWVEAFF
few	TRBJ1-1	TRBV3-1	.	TGTGCCAGCAGCTCCCGACCGGGTGAAGCTTTCTTT	CASSSRPGEAFF
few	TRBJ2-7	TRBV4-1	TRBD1	TGCGCCAGCAGCCAAGTTCGGGGACAGGGTACCTACGAGCAGTACTTC	CASSQVRGQGTYEQYF
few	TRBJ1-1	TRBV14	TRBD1	TGTGCCAGCAGCCGGCAGGGACAGGGTTCGGGGACTGAAGCTTTCTTT	CASSRQGQGSGTEAFF
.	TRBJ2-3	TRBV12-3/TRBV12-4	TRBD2	TGTGCCAGCAGTTTAATACGAGGACTAGCGGGAGGGAGCACAGATACGCAGTATTTT	CASSLIRGLAGGSTDTQYF